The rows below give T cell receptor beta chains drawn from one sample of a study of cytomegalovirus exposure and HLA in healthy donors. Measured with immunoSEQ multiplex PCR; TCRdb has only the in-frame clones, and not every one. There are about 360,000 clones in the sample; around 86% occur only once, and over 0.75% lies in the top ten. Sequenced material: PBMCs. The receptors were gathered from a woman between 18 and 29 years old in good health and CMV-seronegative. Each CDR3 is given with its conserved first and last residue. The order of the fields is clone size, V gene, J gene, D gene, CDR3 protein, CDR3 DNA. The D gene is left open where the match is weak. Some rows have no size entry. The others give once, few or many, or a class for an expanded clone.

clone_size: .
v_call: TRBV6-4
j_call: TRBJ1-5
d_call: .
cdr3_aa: CASSTPYPGDQPQHF
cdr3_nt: TGTGCCAGCAGTACTCCATATCCGGGAGATCAGCCCCAGCATTTT

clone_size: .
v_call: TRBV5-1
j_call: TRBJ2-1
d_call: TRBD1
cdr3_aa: CASSRGTGEDNEQFF
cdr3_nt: TGCGCCAGCAGCCGAGGGACAGGAGAGGACAATGAGCAGTTCTTC

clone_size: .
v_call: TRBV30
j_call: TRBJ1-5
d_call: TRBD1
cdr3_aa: CAWSSGQGNQPQHF
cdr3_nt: TGTGCCTGGAGTTCGGGACAGGGAAATCAGCCCCAGCATTTT

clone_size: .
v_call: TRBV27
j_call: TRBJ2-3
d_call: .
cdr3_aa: CASRADPIDTQYF
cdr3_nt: TGTGCCAGCAGGGCAGATCCAATAGATACGCAGTATTTT

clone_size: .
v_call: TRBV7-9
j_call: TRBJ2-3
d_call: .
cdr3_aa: CASSSESTDTQYF
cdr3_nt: TGTGCCAGCAGCTCAGAATCGACAGATACGCAGTATTTT

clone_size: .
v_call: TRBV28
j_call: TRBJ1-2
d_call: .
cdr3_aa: CASRRTEFGYTF
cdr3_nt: TGTGCCAGCAGGCGGACAGAGTTTGGCTACACCTTC

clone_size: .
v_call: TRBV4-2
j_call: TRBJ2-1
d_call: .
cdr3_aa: CASSQDGGIGWSYNEQFF
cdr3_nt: TGTGCCAGCAGCCAAGATGGGGGGATTGGGTGGTCCTACAATGAGCAGTTCTTC

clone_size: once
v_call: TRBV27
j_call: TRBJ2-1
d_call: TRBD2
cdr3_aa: CASGYPLQTSGKSSYNEQFF
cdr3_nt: TGTGCCAGCGGTTACCCCCTGCAAACTAGCGGGAAGAGCTCCTACAATGAGCAGTTCTTC

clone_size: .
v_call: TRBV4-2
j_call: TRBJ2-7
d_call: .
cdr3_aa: CASSQDRRGSGAYEQYF
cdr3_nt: TGTGCCAGCAGCCAAGATCGGCGCGGGTCCGGGGCCTACGAGCAGTACTTC

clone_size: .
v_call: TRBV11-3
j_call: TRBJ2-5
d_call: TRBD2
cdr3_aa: CASSMRTSGGQETQYF
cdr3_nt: TGTGCCAGCAGCATGAGGACTAGCGGGGGCCAAGAGACCCAGTACTTC

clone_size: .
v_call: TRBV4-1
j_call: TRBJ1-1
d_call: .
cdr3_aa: CASSQGPSGKWYTEAFF
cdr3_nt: TGCGCCAGCAGCCAAGGGCCATCAGGGAAGTGGTACACTGAAGCTTTCTTT

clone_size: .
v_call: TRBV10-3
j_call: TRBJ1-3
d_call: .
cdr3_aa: CAISDPSSTNGNTIYF
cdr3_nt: TGTGCCATCAGTGACCCAAGTTCGACAAACGGAAACACCATATATTTT

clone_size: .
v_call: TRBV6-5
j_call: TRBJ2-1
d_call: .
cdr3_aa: CASSYIGGGNEQFF
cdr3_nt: TGTGCCAGCAGTTATATTGGCGGAGGGAATGAGCAGTTCTTC

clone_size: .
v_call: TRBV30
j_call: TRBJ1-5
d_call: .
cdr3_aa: CAWSVGGDGTFYSNQPQHF
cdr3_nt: TGTGCCTGGAGTGTCGGGGGGGACGGGACTTTCTATAGCAATCAGCCCCAGCATTTT

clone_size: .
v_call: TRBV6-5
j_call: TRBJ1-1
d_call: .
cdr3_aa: CASSYSTGNTEAFF
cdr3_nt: TGTGCCAGCAGTTACTCAACAGGTAACACTGAAGCTTTCTTT

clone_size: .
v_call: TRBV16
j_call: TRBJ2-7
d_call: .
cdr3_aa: CASSQSTGGVQYF
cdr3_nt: TGTGCCAGCAGCCAATCAACAGGGGGGGTGCAGTACTTC

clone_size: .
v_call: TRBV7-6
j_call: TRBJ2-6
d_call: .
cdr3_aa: CASSPVRTASGANVLTF
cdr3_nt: TGTGCCAGCAGCCCAGTACGGACAGCCTCTGGGGCCAACGTCCTGACTTTC

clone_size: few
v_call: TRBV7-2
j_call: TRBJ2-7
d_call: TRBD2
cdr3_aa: CASSLGPSGSYEQYF
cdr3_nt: TGTGCCAGCAGCTTAGGGCCTAGCGGGAGCTACGAGCAGTACTTC

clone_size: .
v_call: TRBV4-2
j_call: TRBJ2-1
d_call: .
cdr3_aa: CASRRTSRDEQFF
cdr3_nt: TGTGCCAGCAGACGAACGAGCAGGGATGAGCAGTTCTTC

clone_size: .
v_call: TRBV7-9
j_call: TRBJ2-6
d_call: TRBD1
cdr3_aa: CAYTRDRFSGANVLTF
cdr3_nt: TGTGCCTACACCCGGGACAGGTTCTCTGGGGCCAACGTCCTGACTTTC

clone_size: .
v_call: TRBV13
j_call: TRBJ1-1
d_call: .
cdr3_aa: CASSLGQGNTEAFF
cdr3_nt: TGTGCCAGCAGCTTAGGACAGGGAAACACTGAAGCTTTCTTT

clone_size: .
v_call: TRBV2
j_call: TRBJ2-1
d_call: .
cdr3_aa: CASSEYVSYNEQFF
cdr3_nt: TGTGCCAGCAGTGAGTATGTCTCCTACAATGAGCAGTTCTTC

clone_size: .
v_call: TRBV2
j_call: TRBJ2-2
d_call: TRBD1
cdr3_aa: CASAAQGSNTGELFF
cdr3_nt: TGTGCCAGCGCCGCACAGGGGTCGAACACCGGGGAGCTGTTTTTT

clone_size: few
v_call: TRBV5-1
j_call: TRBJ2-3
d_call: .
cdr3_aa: CASSQADRRGLGDTQYF
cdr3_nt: TGCGCCAGCAGCCAGGCAGATCGCAGGGGATTGGGGGATACGCAGTATTTT

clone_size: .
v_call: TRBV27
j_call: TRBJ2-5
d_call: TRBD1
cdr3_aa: CASSHRGGETQYF
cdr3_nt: TGTGCCAGCAGTCACAGGGGTGGAGAGACCCAGTACTTC

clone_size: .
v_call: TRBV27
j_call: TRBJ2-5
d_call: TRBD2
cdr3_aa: CASSFRLAAQETQYF
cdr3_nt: TGTGCCAGCAGTTTTAGACTAGCGGCCCAAGAGACCCAGTACTTC

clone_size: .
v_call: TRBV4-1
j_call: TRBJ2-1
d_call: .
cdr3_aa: CASSPWDSKYNEQFF
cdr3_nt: TGCGCCAGCAGCCCCTGGGACTCTAAATACAATGAGCAGTTCTTC

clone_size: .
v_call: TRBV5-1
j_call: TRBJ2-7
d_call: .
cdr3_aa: CASSSDTSYEQYF
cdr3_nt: TGCGCCAGCAGCTCGGACACCTCCTACGAGCAGTACTTC

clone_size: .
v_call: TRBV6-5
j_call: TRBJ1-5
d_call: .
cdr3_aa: CASSYSEVNQPQHF
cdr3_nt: TGTGCCAGCAGTTACTCAGAGGTCAATCAGCCCCAGCATTTT

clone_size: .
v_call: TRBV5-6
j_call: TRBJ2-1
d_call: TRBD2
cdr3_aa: CASSLGLLSGGANEQFF
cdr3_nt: TGTGCCAGCAGCTTGGGGCTCTTGAGCGGGGGGGCCAATGAGCAGTTCTTC

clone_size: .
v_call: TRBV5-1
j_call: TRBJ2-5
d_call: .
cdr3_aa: CASTSRDSQETQYF
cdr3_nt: TGCGCCAGCACCTCCCGGGACTCCCAAGAGACCCAGTACTTC

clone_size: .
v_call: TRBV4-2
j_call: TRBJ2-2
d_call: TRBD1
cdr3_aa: CASSPKGTGTQSTTLTGELFF
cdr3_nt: TGTGCCAGCAGCCCGAAAGGGACAGGGACTCAATCAACAACACTTACCGGGGAGCTGTTTTTT

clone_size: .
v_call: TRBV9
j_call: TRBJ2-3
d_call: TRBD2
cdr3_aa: CASSVTSGRTDTQYF
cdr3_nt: TGTGCCAGCAGCGTAACTAGCGGGCGCACAGATACGCAGTATTTT

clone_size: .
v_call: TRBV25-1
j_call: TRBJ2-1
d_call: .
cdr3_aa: CASSEYPRGEQFF
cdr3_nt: TGTGCCAGCAGTGAATACCCCCGGGGGGAGCAGTTCTTC

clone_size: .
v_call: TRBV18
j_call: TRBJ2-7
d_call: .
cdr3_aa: CASSPNREGYEQYF
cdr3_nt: TGTGCCAGCTCACCCAACAGGGAGGGCTACGAGCAGTACTTC

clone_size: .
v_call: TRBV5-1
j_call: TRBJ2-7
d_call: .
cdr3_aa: CASSLRGPYEQYF
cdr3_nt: TGCGCCAGCAGCTTAAGGGGCCCCTACGAGCAGTACTTC

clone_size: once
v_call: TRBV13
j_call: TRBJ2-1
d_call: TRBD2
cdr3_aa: CASSPLGGAIDNEQFF
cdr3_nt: TGTGCCAGCAGCCCGCTCGGGGGGGCGATCGACAATGAGCAGTTCTTC

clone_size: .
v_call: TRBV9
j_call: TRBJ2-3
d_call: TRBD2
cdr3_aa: CASSTGRGLAGSRTDTQYF
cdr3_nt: TGTGCCAGCAGCACCGGGAGGGGACTAGCGGGGAGCCGCACAGATACGCAGTATTTT

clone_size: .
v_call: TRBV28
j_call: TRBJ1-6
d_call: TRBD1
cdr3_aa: CASRGDRERSPLHF
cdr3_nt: TGTGCCAGCAGAGGGGACAGGGAGAGGTCACCCCTCCACTTT

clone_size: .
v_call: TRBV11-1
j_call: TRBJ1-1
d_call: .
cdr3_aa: CASSRGHNAEAFF
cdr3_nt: TGTGCCAGCAGCCGGGGTCATAACGCTGAAGCTTTCTTT

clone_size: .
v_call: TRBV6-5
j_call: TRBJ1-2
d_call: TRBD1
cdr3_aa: CASSYLGQDGYTF
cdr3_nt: TGTGCCAGCAGTTACCTTGGACAGGATGGCTACACCTTC

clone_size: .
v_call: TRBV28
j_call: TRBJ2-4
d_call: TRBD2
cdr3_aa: CASSFPGLAGDPNIQYF
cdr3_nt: TGTGCCAGCAGTTTTCCCGGGCTAGCGGGAGATCCAAACATTCAGTACTTC

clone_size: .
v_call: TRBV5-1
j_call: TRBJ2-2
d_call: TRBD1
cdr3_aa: CASSLAAQGVPGELFF
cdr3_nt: TGCGCCAGCAGCTTGGCCGCGCAGGGGGTCCCCGGGGAGCTGTTTTTT

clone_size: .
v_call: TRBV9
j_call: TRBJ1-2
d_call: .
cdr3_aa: CASNGERGGYGYTF
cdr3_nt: TGTGCCAGCAATGGGGAGAGGGGAGGCTATGGCTACACCTTC

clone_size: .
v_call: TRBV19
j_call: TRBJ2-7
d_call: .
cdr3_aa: CASSSLGLAYEQYF
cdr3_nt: TGTGCCAGTAGTTCTCTTGGACTGGCCTACGAGCAGTACTTC

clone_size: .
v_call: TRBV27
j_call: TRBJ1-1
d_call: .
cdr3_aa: CASSFRGQRTEAFF
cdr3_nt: TGTGCCAGCAGTTTCCGAGGACAGCGCACTGAAGCTTTCTTT

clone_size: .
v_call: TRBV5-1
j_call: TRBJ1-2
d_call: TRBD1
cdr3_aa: CASRTGGDYGYTF
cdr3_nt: TGCGCCAGCAGGACAGGGGGCGATTATGGCTACACCTTC

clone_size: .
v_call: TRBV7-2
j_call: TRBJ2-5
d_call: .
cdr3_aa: CASSLVATSQETQYF
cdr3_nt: TGTGCCAGCAGCTTAGTAGCCACGAGCCAAGAGACCCAGTACTTC

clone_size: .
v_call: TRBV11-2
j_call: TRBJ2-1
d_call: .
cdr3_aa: CASSAQGHEQFF
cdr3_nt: TGTGCCAGCAGCGCTCAGGGTCATGAGCAGTTCTTC

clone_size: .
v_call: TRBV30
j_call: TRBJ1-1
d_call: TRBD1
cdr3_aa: CAWSSGQGTSEAFF
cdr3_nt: TGTGCCTGGAGTTCGGGACAGGGAACCTCCGAAGCTTTCTTT

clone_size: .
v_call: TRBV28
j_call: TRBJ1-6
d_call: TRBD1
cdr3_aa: CASSHETGGAGSPLHF
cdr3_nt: TGTGCCAGCAGCCATGAGACAGGGGGCGCCGGTTCACCCCTCCACTTT

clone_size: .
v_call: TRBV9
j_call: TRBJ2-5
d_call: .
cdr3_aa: CASSTHLGRGAQETQYF
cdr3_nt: TGTGCCAGCAGCACACATCTCGGGCGGGGCGCCCAAGAGACCCAGTACTTC

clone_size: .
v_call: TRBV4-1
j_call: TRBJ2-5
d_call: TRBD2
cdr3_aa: CASSRLAGLQETQYF
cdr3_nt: TGCGCCAGCAGCCGTCTAGCGGGACTGCAAGAGACCCAGTACTTC

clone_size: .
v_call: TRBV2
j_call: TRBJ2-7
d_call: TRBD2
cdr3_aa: CASSEIPAGGVHEQYF
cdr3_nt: TGTGCCAGCAGTGAGATCCCAGCGGGAGGTGTCCACGAGCAGTACTTC